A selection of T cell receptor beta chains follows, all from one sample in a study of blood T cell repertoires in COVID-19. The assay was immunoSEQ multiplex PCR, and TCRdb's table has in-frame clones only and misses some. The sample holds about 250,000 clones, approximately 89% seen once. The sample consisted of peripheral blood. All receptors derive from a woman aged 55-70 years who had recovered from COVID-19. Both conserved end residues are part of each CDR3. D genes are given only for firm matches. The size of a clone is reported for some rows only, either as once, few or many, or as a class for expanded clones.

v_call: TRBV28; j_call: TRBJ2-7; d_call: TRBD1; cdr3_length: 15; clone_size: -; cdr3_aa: CASSLAGAGGYEQYF; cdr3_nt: TGTGCCAGCAGTTTGGCCGGGGCAGGGGGCTACGAGCAGTACTTC
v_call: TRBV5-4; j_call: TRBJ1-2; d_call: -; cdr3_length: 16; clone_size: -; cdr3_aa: CASTDGTFRGNYGYTF; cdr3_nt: TGTGCCAGCACCGATGGGACCTTCAGGGGTAACTATGGCTACACCTTC
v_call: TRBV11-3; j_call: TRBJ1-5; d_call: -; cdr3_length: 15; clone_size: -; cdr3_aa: CASQTGTPQNQPQHF; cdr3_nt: TGTGCCAGCCAAACAGGGACACCTCAAAATCAGCCCCAGCATTTT
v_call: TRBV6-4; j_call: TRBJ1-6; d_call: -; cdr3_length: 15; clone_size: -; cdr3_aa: CASSERTGGNSPLHF; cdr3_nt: TGTGCCAGCAGTGAAAGGACTGGCGGGAATTCACCCCTCCACTTT
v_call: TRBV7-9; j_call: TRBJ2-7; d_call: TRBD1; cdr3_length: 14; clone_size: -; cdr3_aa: CASSARDRALEQYF; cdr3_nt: TGTGCCAGCAGCGCCCGGGACAGGGCTCTAGAGCAGTACTTC
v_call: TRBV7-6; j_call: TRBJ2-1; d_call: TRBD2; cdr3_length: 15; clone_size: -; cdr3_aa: CASSLDSGGWGEQFF; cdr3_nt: TGTGCCAGCAGCTTAGATAGCGGGGGGTGGGGTGAGCAGTTCTTC
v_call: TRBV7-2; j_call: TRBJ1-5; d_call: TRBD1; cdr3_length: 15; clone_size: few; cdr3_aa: CASSSQTGYNQPQHF; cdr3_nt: TGTGCCAGCAGCTCCCAGACAGGGTACAATCAGCCCCAGCATTTT
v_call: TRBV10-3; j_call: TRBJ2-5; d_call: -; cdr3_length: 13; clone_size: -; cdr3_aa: CAISVDSQETQYF; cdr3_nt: TGTGCCATCAGTGTGGACAGCCAAGAGACCCAGTACTTC
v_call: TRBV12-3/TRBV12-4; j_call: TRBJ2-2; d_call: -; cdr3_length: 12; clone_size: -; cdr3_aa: CASSLFAGELFF; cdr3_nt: TGTGCCAGCAGTTTATTCGCCGGGGAGCTGTTTTTT
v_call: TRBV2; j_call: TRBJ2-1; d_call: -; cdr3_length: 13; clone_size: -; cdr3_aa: CASSPGGYNEQFF; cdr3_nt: TGTGCCAGCAGCCCCGGGGGATACAATGAGCAGTTCTTC
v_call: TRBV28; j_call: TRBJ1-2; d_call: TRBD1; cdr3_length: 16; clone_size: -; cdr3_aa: CASSLWGDSTYYGYTF; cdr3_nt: TGTGCCAGCAGTTTATGGGGGGACAGTACTTACTATGGCTACACCTTC
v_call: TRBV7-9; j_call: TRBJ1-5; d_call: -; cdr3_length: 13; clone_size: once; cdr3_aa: CASSLYQDQPQHF; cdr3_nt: TGTGCCAGCAGCTTGTACCAGGATCAGCCCCAGCATTTT
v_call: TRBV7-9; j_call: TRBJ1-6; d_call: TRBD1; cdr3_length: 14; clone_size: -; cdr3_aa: CASRPTGLGSPLHF; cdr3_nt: TGTGCCAGCAGACCGACAGGGTTGGGTTCACCCCTCCACTTT
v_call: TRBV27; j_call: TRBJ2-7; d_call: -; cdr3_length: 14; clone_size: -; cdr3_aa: CASSFSRGLWEQYF; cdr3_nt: TGTGCCAGCAGTTTCTCCAGGGGCCTTTGGGAGCAGTACTTC
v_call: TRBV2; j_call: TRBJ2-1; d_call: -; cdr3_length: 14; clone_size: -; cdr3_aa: CASSRGRGYNEQFF; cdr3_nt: TGTGCCAGCAGCCGAGGCAGGGGATACAATGAGCAGTTCTTC
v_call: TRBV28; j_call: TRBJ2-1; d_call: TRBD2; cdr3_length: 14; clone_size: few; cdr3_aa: CASRSRTSGVEQFF; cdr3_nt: TGTGCCAGCAGAAGTAGGACTAGCGGGGTTGAGCAGTTCTTC
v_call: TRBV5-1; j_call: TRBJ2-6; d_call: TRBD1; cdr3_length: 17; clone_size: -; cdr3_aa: CASSPGQSRTGANVLTF; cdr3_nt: TGCGCCAGCAGCCCGGGACAGAGTCGAACTGGGGCCAACGTCCTGACTTTC
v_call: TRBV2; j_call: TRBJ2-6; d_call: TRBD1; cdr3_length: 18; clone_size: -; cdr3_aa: CASSEALSRGLGANVLTF; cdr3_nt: TGTGCCAGCAGTGAAGCGCTTTCCAGGGGGCTCGGGGCCAACGTCCTGACTTTC
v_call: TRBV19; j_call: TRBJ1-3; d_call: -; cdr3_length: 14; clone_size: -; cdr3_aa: CASSTGNSGNTIYF; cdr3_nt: TGTGCCAGTAGTACAGGGAACTCTGGAAACACCATATATTTT
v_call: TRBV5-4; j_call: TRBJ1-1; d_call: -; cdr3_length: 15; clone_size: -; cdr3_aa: CASSLVRGGGTEAFF; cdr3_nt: TGTGCCAGCAGCTTGGTGCGGGGTGGGGGCACTGAAGCTTTCTTT
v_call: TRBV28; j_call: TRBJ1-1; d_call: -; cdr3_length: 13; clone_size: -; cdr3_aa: CASSYQGGTEAFF; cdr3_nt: TGTGCCAGCAGTTACCAGGGTGGCACTGAAGCTTTCTTT
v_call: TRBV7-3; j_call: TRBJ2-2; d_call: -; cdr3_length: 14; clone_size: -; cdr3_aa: CASSFNRDTGELFF; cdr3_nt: TGTGCCAGCAGCTTCAACCGGGACACCGGGGAGCTGTTTTTT
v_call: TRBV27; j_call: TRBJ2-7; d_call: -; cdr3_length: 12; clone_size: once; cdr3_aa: CASSADTYEQYF; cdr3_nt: TGTGCCAGCAGCGCTGACACCTACGAGCAGTACTTC
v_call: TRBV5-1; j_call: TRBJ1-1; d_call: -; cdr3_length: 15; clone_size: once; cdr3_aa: CASSLVSGVRTEAFF; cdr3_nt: TGCGCCAGCAGCTTGGTTTCCGGGGTGCGGACTGAAGCTTTCTTT
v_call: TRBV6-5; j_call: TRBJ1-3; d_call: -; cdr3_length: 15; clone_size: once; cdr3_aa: CASSKNRGFGNTIYF; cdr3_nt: TGTGCCAGCAGTAAAAATAGGGGATTTGGAAACACCATATATTTT
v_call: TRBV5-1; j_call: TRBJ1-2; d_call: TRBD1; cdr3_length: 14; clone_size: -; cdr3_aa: CASSLGQGTSGYTF; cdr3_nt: TGCGCCAGCAGCTTGGGACAGGGTACAAGCGGCTACACCTTC
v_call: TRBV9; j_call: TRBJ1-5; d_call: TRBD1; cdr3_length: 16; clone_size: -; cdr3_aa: CASSAGQGLLNQPQHF; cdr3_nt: TGTGCCAGCAGCGCGGGACAGGGCCTTCTAAATCAGCCCCAGCATTTT
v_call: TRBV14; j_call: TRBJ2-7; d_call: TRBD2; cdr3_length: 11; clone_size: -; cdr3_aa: CALSGGYEQYF; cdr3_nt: TGTGCGTTGAGCGGGGGCTACGAGCAGTACTTC
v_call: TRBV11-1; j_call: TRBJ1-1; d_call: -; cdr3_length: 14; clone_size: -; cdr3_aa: CASSLVRGGTEAFF; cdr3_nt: TGTGCCAGCAGCTTAGTTCGGGGGGGCACTGAAGCTTTCTTT
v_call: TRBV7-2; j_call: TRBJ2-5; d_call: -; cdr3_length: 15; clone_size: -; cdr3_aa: CASSLDRGSKETQYF; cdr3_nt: TGTGCCAGCAGCTTAGATAGGGGGTCCAAAGAGACCCAGTACTTC
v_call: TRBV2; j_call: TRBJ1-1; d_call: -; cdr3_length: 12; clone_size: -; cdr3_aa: CATVGDGTEAFF; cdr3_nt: TGTGCCACCGTAGGAGACGGCACTGAAGCTTTCTTT
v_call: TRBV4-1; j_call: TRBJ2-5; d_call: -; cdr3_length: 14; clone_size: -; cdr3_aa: CASSQRGGVETQYF; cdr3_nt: TGCGCCAGCAGCCAACGAGGGGGGGTGGAGACCCAGTACTTC
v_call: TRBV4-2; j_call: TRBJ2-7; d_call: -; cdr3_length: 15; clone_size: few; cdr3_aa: CASSPEWRGPTPPYF; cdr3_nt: TGTGCCAGCAGCCCGGAGTGGAGGGGGCCGACCCCCCCGTACTTC
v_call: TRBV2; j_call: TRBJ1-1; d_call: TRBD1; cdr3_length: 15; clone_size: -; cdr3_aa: CASSGDRGLSTEAFF; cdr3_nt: TGTGCCAGCAGTGGGGACAGGGGTTTATCCACTGAAGCTTTCTTT
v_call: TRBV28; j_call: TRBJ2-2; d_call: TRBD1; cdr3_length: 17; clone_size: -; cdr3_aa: CASSLHAGQVNTGELFF; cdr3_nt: TGTGCCAGCAGCTTACACGCCGGACAGGTTAACACCGGGGAGCTGTTTTTT
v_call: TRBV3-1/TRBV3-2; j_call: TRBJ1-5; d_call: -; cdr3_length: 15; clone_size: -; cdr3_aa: CASSLTTGSGQPQHF; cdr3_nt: TGTGCCAGCAGCCTGACGACAGGCTCGGGTCAGCCCCAGCATTTT
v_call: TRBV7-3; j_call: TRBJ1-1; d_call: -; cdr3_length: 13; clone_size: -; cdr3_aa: CASSRNAGEFAFF; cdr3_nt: TGTGCCAGCAGTCGCAACGCCGGGGAGTTTGCTTTCTTT
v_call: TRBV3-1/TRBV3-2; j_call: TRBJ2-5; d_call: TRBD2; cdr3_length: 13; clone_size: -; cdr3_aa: CASSVAGEETQYF; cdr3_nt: TGTGCCAGCAGCGTAGCGGGGGAAGAGACCCAGTACTTC
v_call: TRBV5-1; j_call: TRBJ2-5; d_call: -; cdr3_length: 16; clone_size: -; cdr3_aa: CASSTRPDRGGETQYF; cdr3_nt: TGCGCCAGCAGCACCCGCCCGGACAGAGGGGGAGAGACCCAGTACTTC
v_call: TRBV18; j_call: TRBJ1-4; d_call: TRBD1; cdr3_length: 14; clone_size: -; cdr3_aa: CASSPGTGNEKLFF; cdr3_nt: TGTGCCAGCTCACCTGGGACAGGGAATGAAAAACTGTTTTTT
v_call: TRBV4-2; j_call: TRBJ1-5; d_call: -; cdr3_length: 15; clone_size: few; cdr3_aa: CASSPLGRGNQPQHF; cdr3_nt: TGTGCCAGCAGCCCCCTAGGGCGGGGCAATCAGCCCCAGCATTTT
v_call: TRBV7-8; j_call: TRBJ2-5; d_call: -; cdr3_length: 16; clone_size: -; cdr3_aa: CASSVWRGQPKETQYF; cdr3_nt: TGTGCCAGCAGCGTCTGGCGGGGGCAACCTAAAGAGACCCAGTACTTC
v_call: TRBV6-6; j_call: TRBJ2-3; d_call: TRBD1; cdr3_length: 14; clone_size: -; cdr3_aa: CASTKTGGSDTQYF; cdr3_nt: TGTGCCAGCACCAAGACAGGGGGCTCAGATACGCAGTATTTT
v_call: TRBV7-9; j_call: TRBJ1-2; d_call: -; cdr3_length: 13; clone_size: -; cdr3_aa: CASSRGAEYGYTF; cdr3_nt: TGTGCCAGCAGCCGTGGGGCAGAGTATGGCTACACCTTC
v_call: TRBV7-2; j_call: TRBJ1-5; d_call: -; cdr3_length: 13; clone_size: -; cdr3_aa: CASSSTTGQPQHF; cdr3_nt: TGTGCCAGCAGCTCCACTACAGGTCAGCCCCAGCATTTT
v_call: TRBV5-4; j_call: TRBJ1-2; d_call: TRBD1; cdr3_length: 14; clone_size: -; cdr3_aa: CATLDRGFNYGYTF; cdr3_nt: TGTGCCACTCTGGACAGGGGTTTTAACTATGGCTACACCTTC
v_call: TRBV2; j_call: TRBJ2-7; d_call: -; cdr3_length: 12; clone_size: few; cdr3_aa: CASIAEGYEQYF; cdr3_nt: TGTGCCAGCATAGCGGAGGGTTACGAGCAGTACTTC
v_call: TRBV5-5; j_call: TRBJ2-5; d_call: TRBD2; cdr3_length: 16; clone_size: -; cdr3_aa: CASRLLAGGPEETQYF; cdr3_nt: TGTGCCAGCAGATTACTAGCGGGGGGACCTGAAGAGACCCAGTACTTC
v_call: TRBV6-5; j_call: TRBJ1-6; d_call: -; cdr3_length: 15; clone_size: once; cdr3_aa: CASSYSAAYNSPLHF; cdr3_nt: TGTGCCAGCAGTTACTCAGCCGCCTATAATTCACCCCTCCACTTT
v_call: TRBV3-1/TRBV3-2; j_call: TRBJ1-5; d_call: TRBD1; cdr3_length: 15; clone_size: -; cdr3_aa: CASSRGQGPNQPQHF; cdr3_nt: TGTGCCAGCAGCCGGGGACAGGGCCCTAATCAGCCCCAGCATTTT
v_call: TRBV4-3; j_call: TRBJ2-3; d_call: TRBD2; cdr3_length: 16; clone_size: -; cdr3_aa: CASSQEGRGDTDTQYF; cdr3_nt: TGCGCCAGCAGCCAAGAAGGCCGGGGGGACACAGATACGCAGTATTTT
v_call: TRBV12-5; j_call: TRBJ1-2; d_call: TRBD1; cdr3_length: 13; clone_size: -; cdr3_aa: CASGSWDRHGYTF; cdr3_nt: TGTGCTAGTGGTTCATGGGACAGACATGGCTACACCTTC
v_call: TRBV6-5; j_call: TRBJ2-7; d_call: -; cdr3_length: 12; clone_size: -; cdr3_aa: CASSPLNTGQYF; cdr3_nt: TGTGCCAGCAGCCCCCTTAATACAGGGCAGTACTTC
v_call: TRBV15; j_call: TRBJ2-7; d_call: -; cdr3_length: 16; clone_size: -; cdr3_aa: CATSRDRQLVSYEQYF; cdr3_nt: TGTGCCACCAGCAGAGATCGACAGTTAGTATCCTACGAGCAGTACTTC
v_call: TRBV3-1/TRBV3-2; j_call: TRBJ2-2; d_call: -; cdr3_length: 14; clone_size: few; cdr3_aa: CASSLVSGGGELFF; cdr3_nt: TGTGCCAGCAGCCTTGTCAGCGGTGGCGGGGAGCTGTTTTTT
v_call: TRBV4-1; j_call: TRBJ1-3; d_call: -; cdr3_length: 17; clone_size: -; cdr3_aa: CASSQPLAGSSGNTIYF; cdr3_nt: TGCGCCAGCAGCCAACCCCTGGCGGGGAGCTCTGGAAACACCATATATTTT
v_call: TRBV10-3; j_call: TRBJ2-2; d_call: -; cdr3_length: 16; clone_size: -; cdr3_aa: CAISESAGAQTGELFF; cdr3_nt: TGTGCCATCAGTGAGTCGGCGGGGGCGCAAACCGGGGAGCTGTTTTTT
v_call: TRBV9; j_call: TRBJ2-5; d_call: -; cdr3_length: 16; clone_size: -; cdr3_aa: CASSVGSHYSVETQYF; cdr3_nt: TGTGCCAGCAGCGTAGGCAGCCACTATTCAGTAGAGACCCAGTACTTC
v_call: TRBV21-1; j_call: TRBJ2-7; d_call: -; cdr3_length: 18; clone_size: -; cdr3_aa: CASTRGTSGGRTSYEQYF; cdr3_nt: TGTGCCAGCACGAGAGGGACTAGCGGGGGCCGCACCTCCTACGAGCAGTACTTC
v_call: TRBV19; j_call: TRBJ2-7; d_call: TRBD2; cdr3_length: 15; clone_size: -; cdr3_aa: CASSPFLSGGYEQYF; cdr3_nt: TGTGCCAGTAGTCCCTTCCTTAGCGGGGGCTACGAGCAGTACTTC